This is a list of T cell receptor beta chains from one sample in a study of shared clonotypes between healthy human individuals. Clones were sequenced by immunoSEQ multiplex PCR, and TCRdb holds only the in-frame ones, with some missing. Seen here are 550,000 to 850,000 clones, around 67% observed once, and the top ten hold approximately 1.7%. Specimen: memory CD4+ T cells sorted from blood. These receptors were collected from a woman aged 25 to 39 in good health. CDR3s include the opening cysteine and the closing phenylalanine or tryptophan. Each record gives: V gene, clone size, J gene, D gene, CDR3 protein, CDR3 DNA. The D gene is left open where the match is weak. Clone sizes are given selectively: once, few, many, or a class where the clone is expanded.

V gene: TRBV7-9
clone size: NA
J gene: TRBJ1-3
D gene: NA
CDR3 protein: CASSPTGNTIYF
CDR3 DNA: TGTGCCAGCAGCCCCACTGGAAACACCATATATTTT

V gene: TRBV6-1
clone size: NA
J gene: TRBJ2-1
D gene: NA
CDR3 protein: CASSLGGVLNDEQFF
CDR3 DNA: TGTGCCAGCAGCCTCGGGGGAGTTCTCAACGATGAGCAGTTCTTC

V gene: TRBV27
clone size: once
J gene: TRBJ2-2
D gene: TRBD1
CDR3 protein: CASSRDRVMAGELFF
CDR3 DNA: TGTGCCAGCAGCCGGGACAGGGTTATGGCCGGGGAGCTGTTTTTT

V gene: TRBV28
clone size: NA
J gene: TRBJ1-1
D gene: TRBD1
CDR3 protein: CASSPIYDRDSEAFF
CDR3 DNA: TGTGCCAGCAGCCCGATATATGACAGGGACTCTGAAGCTTTCTTT

V gene: TRBV27
clone size: NA
J gene: TRBJ2-3
D gene: NA
CDR3 protein: CASSLFRGHTDTQYF
CDR3 DNA: TGTGCCAGCAGTTTATTCCGCGGACACACAGATACGCAGTATTTT

V gene: TRBV5-1
clone size: NA
J gene: TRBJ2-2
D gene: TRBD2
CDR3 protein: CASSAERDGELFF
CDR3 DNA: TGCGCCAGCAGCGCCGAGCGGGACGGGGAGCTGTTTTTT

V gene: TRBV15
clone size: NA
J gene: TRBJ2-7
D gene: TRBD1
CDR3 protein: CATSIRQGLQYF
CDR3 DNA: TGTGCCACCAGCATTCGACAGGGTCTCCAGTACTTC

V gene: TRBV5-4
clone size: NA
J gene: TRBJ2-1
D gene: TRBD2
CDR3 protein: CASSLRGVEKNEQFF
CDR3 DNA: TGTGCCAGCAGCTTGCGGGGGGTAGAGAAGAATGAGCAGTTCTTC

V gene: TRBV28
clone size: NA
J gene: TRBJ1-4
D gene: NA
CDR3 protein: CASSALPGATNEKLFF
CDR3 DNA: TGTGCCAGCAGTGCCCTGCCCGGGGCAACTAATGAAAAACTGTTTTTT

V gene: TRBV5-4
clone size: few
J gene: TRBJ1-1
D gene: TRBD1
CDR3 protein: CASNPPGTGVMNTEAFF
CDR3 DNA: TGTGCCAGCAATCCCCCCGGGACAGGGGTCATGAACACTGAAGCTTTCTTT

V gene: TRBV28
clone size: NA
J gene: TRBJ1-3
D gene: NA
CDR3 protein: CASTAGLKNTIYF
CDR3 DNA: TGTGCCAGCACCGCAGGTTTAAAAAACACCATATATTTT

V gene: TRBV7-4
clone size: once
J gene: TRBJ2-3
D gene: TRBD2
CDR3 protein: CASRLAEGGTDTQYF
CDR3 DNA: TGTGCCAGCAGACTAGCGGAGGGCGGCACAGATACGCAGTATTTT

V gene: TRBV4-2
clone size: once
J gene: TRBJ2-3
D gene: TRBD1
CDR3 protein: CASSHPEGQGVADTQYF
CDR3 DNA: TGTGCCAGCAGCCATCCCGAGGGACAGGGGGTGGCAGATACGCAGTATTTT

V gene: TRBV5-1
clone size: few
J gene: TRBJ2-3
D gene: NA
CDR3 protein: CASSSHPEDGYYTDTQYF
CDR3 DNA: TGCGCCAGCAGCTCCCACCCCGAGGACGGCTACTACACAGATACGCAGTATTTT

V gene: TRBV4-1
clone size: many
J gene: TRBJ2-7
D gene: NA
CDR3 protein: CASSQDIQGWREQYF
CDR3 DNA: TGCGCCAGCAGCCAAGATATCCAGGGTTGGCGCGAGCAGTACTTC

V gene: TRBV5-1
clone size: NA
J gene: TRBJ1-4
D gene: TRBD1
CDR3 protein: CASSYSGTENEKLFF
CDR3 DNA: TGCGCCAGCAGCTATTCGGGGACAGAGAATGAAAAACTGTTTTTT

V gene: TRBV18
clone size: NA
J gene: TRBJ2-1
D gene: NA
CDR3 protein: CASSPPPGSHEQFF
CDR3 DNA: TGTGCCAGCTCACCACCTCCGGGGTCTCACGAGCAGTTCTTC

V gene: TRBV5-4
clone size: once
J gene: TRBJ2-2
D gene: TRBD2
CDR3 protein: CASSLELAGGTGELFF
CDR3 DNA: TGTGCCAGCAGCTTGGAATTGGCGGGAGGCACCGGGGAGCTGTTTTTT

V gene: TRBV19
clone size: NA
J gene: TRBJ2-1
D gene: TRBD2
CDR3 protein: CASTWTSGNEQFF
CDR3 DNA: TGTGCCAGTACCTGGACTAGTGGAAATGAGCAGTTCTTC

V gene: TRBV11-2
clone size: NA
J gene: TRBJ2-7
D gene: NA
CDR3 protein: CASTGSSNYEQYF
CDR3 DNA: TGTGCCAGCACCGGGAGTTCAAACTACGAGCAGTACTTC

V gene: TRBV14
clone size: NA
J gene: TRBJ2-5
D gene: NA
CDR3 protein: CASSLGIQETQYF
CDR3 DNA: TGTGCCAGCAGCCTCGGGATTCAAGAGACCCAGTACTTC

V gene: TRBV4-1
clone size: NA
J gene: TRBJ2-1
D gene: NA
CDR3 protein: CASSQRTKSSYNEQFF
CDR3 DNA: TGCGCCAGCAGCCAAAGGACGAAGTCTTCCTACAATGAGCAGTTCTTC

V gene: TRBV27
clone size: NA
J gene: TRBJ1-4
D gene: NA
CDR3 protein: CASSRTIQGQGKLFF
CDR3 DNA: TGTGCCAGCAGTAGAACGATACAGGGCCAGGGAAAACTGTTTTTT

V gene: TRBV6-1
clone size: NA
J gene: TRBJ2-1
D gene: NA
CDR3 protein: CASKGDPSSYNEQFF
CDR3 DNA: TGTGCCAGCAAGGGGGACCCCAGCTCCTACAATGAGCAGTTCTTC

V gene: TRBV4-2
clone size: NA
J gene: TRBJ2-5
D gene: NA
CDR3 protein: CASSQTNPETQYF
CDR3 DNA: TGTGCCAGCAGCCAAACCAATCCAGAGACCCAGTACTTC

V gene: TRBV6-1
clone size: once
J gene: TRBJ2-5
D gene: NA
CDR3 protein: CASSEGGYEETQYF
CDR3 DNA: TGTGCCAGCAGTGAGGGCGGATACGAAGAGACCCAGTACTTC

V gene: TRBV2
clone size: many
J gene: TRBJ2-7
D gene: NA
CDR3 protein: CASSEYSHEQYF
CDR3 DNA: TGTGCCAGCAGTGAATACAGCCACGAGCAGTACTTC

V gene: TRBV7-9
clone size: many
J gene: TRBJ2-7
D gene: TRBD1
CDR3 protein: CASSLEPGQGLYEQYF
CDR3 DNA: TGTGCCAGCAGCCTAGAGCCGGGACAGGGACTATACGAGCAGTACTTC

V gene: TRBV28
clone size: NA
J gene: TRBJ1-2
D gene: NA
CDR3 protein: CASTLGPGYTF
CDR3 DNA: TGTGCCAGCACCCTCGGTCCTGGCTACACCTTC

V gene: TRBV4-1
clone size: NA
J gene: TRBJ1-5
D gene: TRBD1
CDR3 protein: CASSQDKGQGVDQPQHF
CDR3 DNA: TGCGCCAGCAGCCAAGATAAGGGACAGGGGGTGGATCAGCCCCAGCATTTT

V gene: TRBV5-6
clone size: few
J gene: TRBJ2-2
D gene: TRBD1
CDR3 protein: CASSRGTGTSTGELFF
CDR3 DNA: TGTGCCAGCAGCAGGGGGACAGGGACCTCCACCGGGGAGCTGTTTTTT

V gene: TRBV7-8
clone size: few
J gene: TRBJ1-5
D gene: NA
CDR3 protein: CASSLGLWTQPQHF
CDR3 DNA: TGTGCCAGCAGCTTAGGACTGTGGACACAGCCCCAGCATTTT

V gene: TRBV11-2
clone size: NA
J gene: TRBJ2-1
D gene: TRBD1
CDR3 protein: CASSFGQGGWSEQFF
CDR3 DNA: TGTGCCAGCAGCTTCGGACAGGGGGGATGGAGTGAGCAGTTCTTC

V gene: TRBV5-1
clone size: NA
J gene: TRBJ2-2
D gene: NA
CDR3 protein: CASSSWPNTGELFF
CDR3 DNA: TGCGCCAGCAGCTCCTGGCCGAACACCGGGGAGCTGTTTTTT

V gene: TRBV5-4
clone size: NA
J gene: TRBJ2-2
D gene: TRBD2
CDR3 protein: CASSFLLAGVPGELFF
CDR3 DNA: TGTGCCAGCAGCTTCTTACTAGCGGGAGTTCCCGGGGAGCTGTTTTTT

V gene: TRBV19
clone size: NA
J gene: TRBJ2-7
D gene: TRBD2
CDR3 protein: CASSMTSGKVYEQYF
CDR3 DNA: TGTGCCAGTAGTATGACTAGCGGGAAGGTCTACGAGCAGTACTTC

V gene: TRBV6-5
clone size: NA
J gene: TRBJ1-5
D gene: NA
CDR3 protein: CASRALGPQPQHF
CDR3 DNA: TGTGCCAGCAGAGCTCTCGGGCCTCAGCCCCAGCATTTT

V gene: TRBV28
clone size: once
J gene: TRBJ2-7
D gene: TRBD2
CDR3 protein: CASSFRSRGRAHEQYF
CDR3 DNA: TGTGCCAGCAGTTTCCGTAGCCGCGGGAGGGCCCACGAGCAGTACTTC

V gene: TRBV6-1
clone size: NA
J gene: TRBJ1-1
D gene: NA
CDR3 protein: CASSEAAGGGTEAFF
CDR3 DNA: TGTGCCAGCAGTGAAGCGGCGGGCGGTGGCACTGAAGCTTTCTTT

V gene: TRBV5-1
clone size: NA
J gene: TRBJ2-7
D gene: NA
CDR3 protein: CASSLADGSYEQYF
CDR3 DNA: TGCGCCAGCAGCTTGGCCGACGGGAGCTACGAGCAGTACTTC

V gene: TRBV27
clone size: NA
J gene: TRBJ1-2
D gene: NA
CDR3 protein: CASTPWAGQDGYTF
CDR3 DNA: TGTGCCAGCACACCGTGGGCAGGGCAGGATGGCTACACCTTC

V gene: TRBV7-2
clone size: NA
J gene: TRBJ2-1
D gene: NA
CDR3 protein: CASSLTRGLGGPYEQFF
CDR3 DNA: TGTGCCAGCAGCTTAACCCGTGGCCTAGGGGGTCCCTATGAGCAGTTCTTC

V gene: TRBV5-1
clone size: NA
J gene: TRBJ2-1
D gene: NA
CDR3 protein: CASSLVAVAYNEQFF
CDR3 DNA: TGCGCCAGCAGCTTGGTAGCGGTGGCCTACAATGAGCAGTTCTTC

V gene: TRBV29-1
clone size: NA
J gene: TRBJ2-3
D gene: NA
CDR3 protein: CSASLDSHSAGTQYF
CDR3 DNA: TGCAGCGCTAGCCTCGACAGCCACTCCGCGGGTACGCAGTATTTT

V gene: TRBV7-9
clone size: NA
J gene: TRBJ1-1
D gene: NA
CDR3 protein: CASSLDGANTEAFF
CDR3 DNA: TGTGCCAGCAGCTTAGACGGGGCCAACACTGAAGCTTTCTTT

V gene: TRBV5-1
clone size: few
J gene: TRBJ1-4
D gene: TRBD1
CDR3 protein: CASSKTGPNEKLFF
CDR3 DNA: TGCGCCAGCAGCAAGACAGGGCCTAATGAAAAACTGTTTTTT

V gene: TRBV28
clone size: NA
J gene: TRBJ2-1
D gene: NA
CDR3 protein: CASNKRSSYNEQFF
CDR3 DNA: TGTGCCAGCAACAAAAGATCATCCTACAATGAGCAGTTCTTC

V gene: TRBV30
clone size: NA
J gene: TRBJ1-2
D gene: NA
CDR3 protein: CAWSVQAASNYGYTF
CDR3 DNA: TGTGCCTGGAGTGTACAGGCAGCTTCAAACTATGGCTACACCTTC

V gene: TRBV28
clone size: NA
J gene: TRBJ2-4
D gene: TRBD1
CDR3 protein: CASALGDRGYIQYF
CDR3 DNA: TGTGCCAGCGCCCTCGGGGACAGGGGTTACATTCAGTACTTC

V gene: TRBV6-6
clone size: NA
J gene: TRBJ1-3
D gene: NA
CDR3 protein: CASRTGGSAGNTIYF
CDR3 DNA: TGTGCCAGCAGAACGGGGGGATCGGCTGGAAACACCATATATTTT

V gene: TRBV6-6
clone size: NA
J gene: TRBJ2-3
D gene: TRBD1
CDR3 protein: CASMPTGGATDTQYF
CDR3 DNA: TGTGCCAGCATGCCGACAGGGGGGGCCACAGATACGCAGTATTTT

V gene: TRBV5-4
clone size: NA
J gene: TRBJ2-1
D gene: TRBD2
CDR3 protein: CASSRTSGTSYNEQFF
CDR3 DNA: TGTGCCAGCAGTCGGACTAGCGGGACATCCTACAATGAGCAGTTCTTC

V gene: TRBV28
clone size: NA
J gene: TRBJ1-1
D gene: NA
CDR3 protein: CASKVRSYTEAFF
CDR3 DNA: TGTGCCAGCAAGGTCAGGAGCTACACTGAAGCTTTCTTT

V gene: TRBV5-1
clone size: NA
J gene: TRBJ2-1
D gene: TRBD1
CDR3 protein: CASRPTGDPYNEQFF
CDR3 DNA: TGCGCCAGCAGACCCACAGGGGACCCTTACAATGAGCAGTTCTTC

V gene: TRBV5-6
clone size: NA
J gene: TRBJ1-5
D gene: NA
CDR3 protein: CASSLGRISQPQHF
CDR3 DNA: TGTGCCAGCAGTTTGGGGCGGATTAGTCAGCCCCAGCATTTT

V gene: TRBV18
clone size: NA
J gene: TRBJ2-1
D gene: NA
CDR3 protein: CASSGLPPYNEQFF
CDR3 DNA: TGTGCCAGCTCAGGCTTACCCCCTTACAATGAGCAGTTCTTC

V gene: TRBV11-1
clone size: few
J gene: TRBJ2-5
D gene: NA
CDR3 protein: CASSRDQETQYF
CDR3 DNA: TGTGCCAGCAGCCGGGACCAAGAGACCCAGTACTTC